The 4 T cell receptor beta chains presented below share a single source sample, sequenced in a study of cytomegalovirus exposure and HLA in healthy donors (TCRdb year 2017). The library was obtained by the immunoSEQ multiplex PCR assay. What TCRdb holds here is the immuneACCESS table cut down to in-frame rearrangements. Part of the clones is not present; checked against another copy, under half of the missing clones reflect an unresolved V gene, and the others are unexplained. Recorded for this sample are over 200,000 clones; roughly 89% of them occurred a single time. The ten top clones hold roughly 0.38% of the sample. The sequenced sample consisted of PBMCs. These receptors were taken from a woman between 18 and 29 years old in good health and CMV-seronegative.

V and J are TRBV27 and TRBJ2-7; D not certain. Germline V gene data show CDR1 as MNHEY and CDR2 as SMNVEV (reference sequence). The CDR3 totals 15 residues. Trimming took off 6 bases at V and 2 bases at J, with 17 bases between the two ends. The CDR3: CASRYAGSNPYEQYF. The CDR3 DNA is TGTGCCAGCAGGTATGCCGGTTCCAACCCCTACGAGCAGTACTTC.

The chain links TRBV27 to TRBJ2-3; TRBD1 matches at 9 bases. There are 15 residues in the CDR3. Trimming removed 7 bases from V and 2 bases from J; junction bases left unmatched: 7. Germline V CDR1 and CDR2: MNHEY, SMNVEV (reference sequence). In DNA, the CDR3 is TGTGCCAGCAAACGGGACAGGGTTTTCACAGATACGCAGTATTTT. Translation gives CASKRDRVFTDTQYF.

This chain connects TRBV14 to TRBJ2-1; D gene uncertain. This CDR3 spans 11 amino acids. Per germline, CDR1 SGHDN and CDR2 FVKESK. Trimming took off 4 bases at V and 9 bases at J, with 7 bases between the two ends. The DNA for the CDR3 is TGTGCCAGCAGCCTATTCCTTGAGCAGTTCTTC. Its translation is CASSLFLEQFF.

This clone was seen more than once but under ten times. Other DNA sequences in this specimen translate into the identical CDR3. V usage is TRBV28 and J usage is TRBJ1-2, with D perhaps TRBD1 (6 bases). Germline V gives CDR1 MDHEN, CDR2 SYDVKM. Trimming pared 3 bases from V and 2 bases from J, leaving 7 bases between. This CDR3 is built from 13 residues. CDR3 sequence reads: CASSLTGNYGYTF. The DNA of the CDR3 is TGTGCCAGCAGTTTGACAGGAAACTATGGCTACACCTTC.